The rows below give T cell receptor beta chains drawn from one sample of a study of blood T cell repertoires in COVID-19. Clones were read by immunoSEQ multiplex PCR, and TCRdb kept only the in-frame ones, dropping some. Of around 270,000 clones in the sample, around 83% are singletons; the top ten hold more than 1.5%. The sample comprised peripheral blood. The receptors shown here come from a woman between 40 and 55 years old who had recovered from COVID-19. Each CDR3 is given with its conserved first and last residue. D genes are given only for firm matches. Clone size is shown for a subset of rows, as once, few, many or a class of expanded clone.

TRBD1	15	TRBV28	TRBJ1-5	NA	TGTGCCAGCAGTTTACCCCCACAGGGGTCTCAGCCCCAGCATTTT	CASSLPPQGSQPQHF
NA	13	TRBV12-3/TRBV12-4	TRBJ2-5	NA	TGTGCCAGCAGTTTAGGCGCTCAAGAGACCCAGTACTTC	CASSLGAQETQYF
TRBD2	13	TRBV14	TRBJ2-5	NA	TGTGCCAGCAGCTTCATCGGGGGGGAGACCCAGTACTTC	CASSFIGGETQYF
TRBD1	15	TRBV9	TRBJ1-5	NA	TGTGCCAGCAGCGTGGGACAGGGAAGCAATCAGCCCCAGCATTTT	CASSVGQGSNQPQHF
NA	13	TRBV7-8	TRBJ1-1	once	TGTGCCAGCAGCTTAGCCAGGGGCACTGAAGCTTTCTTT	CASSLARGTEAFF
NA	13	TRBV5-6	TRBJ1-2	NA	TGTGCCAGCAGCTTGGTCGGGGACTATGGCTACACCTTC	CASSLVGDYGYTF
NA	14	TRBV5-1	TRBJ1-2	NA	TGCGCCAGCAGCTTGGCCTACGGGTCCTATGGCTACACCTTC	CASSLAYGSYGYTF
NA	15	TRBV3-1/TRBV3-2	TRBJ2-7	NA	TGTGCCAGCAGCCAAGGCCAACAGCGGCGCTACGAGCAGTACTTC	CASSQGQQRRYEQYF
NA	13	TRBV2	TRBJ2-5	once	TGTGCCAGCAGTGCGGGGAACCAAGAGACCCAGTACTTC	CASSAGNQETQYF
TRBD2	16	TRBV3-1/TRBV3-2	TRBJ2-4	NA	TGTGCCAGCAGCCATACTAGCGGGGGGGTCGGTAACATTCAGTACTTC	CASSHTSGGVGNIQYF
NA	13	TRBV11-3	TRBJ2-1	NA	TGTGCCAGCAGCTTTAGCCCAGCGGATGAGCAGTTCTTC	CASSFSPADEQFF
NA	17	TRBV7-9	TRBJ1-2	NA	NA	CASSLDLLGTLFAGGTF
NA	16	TRBV11-2	TRBJ1-1	NA	TGTGCCAGCAGCACCTTGGGGGACACTCTGGGGACTGAAGCTTTCTTT	CASSTLGDTLGTEAFF
NA	13	TRBV30	TRBJ1-1	NA	TGTGCCGCATCAGGGTCGATGAACACTGAAGCTTTCTTT	CAASGSMNTEAFF
NA	13	TRBV7-9	TRBJ2-2	NA	TGTGCCCGCCCGGGGGTGGTCACCGGGGAGCTGTTTTTT	CARPGVVTGELFF